The clone carrying this T cell receptor (beta chain) has a single count. No antigen is known for it. The assay was immunoSEQ multiplex PCR, and TCRdb's table has in-frame clones only and misses some. The sample records a few hundred thousand clones, 74% being singletons. The CDR3 length is 18 residues. The ends were cut back, 8 bases at V and 1 base at J, with 26 bases in the middle. Germline V gene lookup returns CDR1 LNHDA and CDR2 SQIVND (reference sequence). The sample is drawn from a study of shared clonotypes between healthy human individuals. Findings and caveats of the study: In this cohort, only blood was sampled, and tissue repertoires likely differ. For sorted subsets, rarefaction showed incomplete sequencing despite large depth. Several donors shared about 4.8% of their naive CD4 clonotypes.

The TCR was taken from a man aged 25 to 45 in good health. Sequenced input: memory CD4+ T cells sorted from blood. As to subset: CD45RA-negative fraction. V and J are TRBV19 and TRBJ1-2; D might be TRBD1 (6 bases). DNA for the CDR3: TGTGCCAGTTACAGGGAGCACGGGGCATCCCGGGGTAACTATGGCTACACCTTC. This codes for CASYREHGASRGNYGYTF.